This T cell receptor beta chain was found in a study of T cell changes during pregnancy in multiple sclerosis. Sequencing was performed with immunoSEQ multiplex PCR; in TCRdb, only in-frame clones are kept and a portion is missing. The sample has 100,000 or so clones, approximately 92% seen once; the top ten hold around 1.2%. This sequence was found in a female donor with multiple sclerosis, enrolled in a pregnancy study. Sequencing used peripheral blood, obtained in the second trimester of pregnancy.

In nucleotides, the CDR3 is TGTGCCAGCAGCACCCGACTAGCGGGAGTTAGGGACACCGGGGAGCTGTTTTTT. It translates to CASSTRLAGVRDTGELFF. The chain has TRBV11-2 and TRBJ2-2; 12 positions agree with TRBD2. The CDR3 totals 18 residues. Germline-derived CDR1 and CDR2 are SGHAT and FQNNGV. With V trimmed by 5 bases and J by 3 bases, 10 bases remained unmatched.